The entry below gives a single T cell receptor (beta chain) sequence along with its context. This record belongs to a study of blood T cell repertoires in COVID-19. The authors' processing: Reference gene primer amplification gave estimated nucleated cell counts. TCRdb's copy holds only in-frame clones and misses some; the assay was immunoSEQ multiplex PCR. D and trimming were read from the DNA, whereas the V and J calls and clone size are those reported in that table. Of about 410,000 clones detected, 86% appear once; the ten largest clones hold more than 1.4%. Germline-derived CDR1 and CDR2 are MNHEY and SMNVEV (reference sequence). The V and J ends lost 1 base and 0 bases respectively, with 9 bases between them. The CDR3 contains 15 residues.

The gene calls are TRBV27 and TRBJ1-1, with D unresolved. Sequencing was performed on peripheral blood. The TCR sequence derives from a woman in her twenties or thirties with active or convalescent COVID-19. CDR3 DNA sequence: TGTGCCAGCAGTTTATTGTCCAGGATGAACACTGAAGCTTTCTTT. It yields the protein CASSLLSRMNTEAFF.